This entry concerns a single TCR beta chain. Antigen specificity is unknown. The data derive from a study of T cells in localized non-small cell lung cancer. General observations from the study: Maximal T cell clonality occurred in uninvolved adjacent lung, with tumor ranking below it.

Trimming removed 2 bases at V and 8 bases at J, with 10 bases between. The CDR3 length is 13 residues. Per germline, CDR1 SGHNT and CDR2 YENEEA. Measured with immunoSEQ multiplex PCR; TCRdb has only the in-frame clones, and not every one. The data contain 100,000 to 150,000 clones, roughly 90% of them seen just once; the ten biggest clones take up around 1.8%. Sequencing used peripheral blood, obtained before any cancer treatment. This TCR derives from a female donor over 55 with stage I lung adenocarcinoma. This chain uses TRBV11-3 with TRBJ2-1, with a possible D match to TRBD2 (5 bases). The CDR3 region is CASSLMAGYEQFF. CDR3 nucleotides: TGTGCCAGCAGCTTAATGGCGGGTTATGAGCAGTTCTTC. Complete variable domain (other parts from reference TRBV11-3 and TRBJ2-1): EAGVVQSPRYKIIEKKQPVAFWCNPISGHNTLYWYLQNLGQGPELLIRYENEEAVDDSQLPKDRFSAERLKGVDSTLKIQPAELGDSAVYLCASSLMAGYEQFFGPGTRLTVL.